This is a list of T cell receptor beta chains from one sample in a study of metastatic and nonmetastatic thyroid tumors. TCRdb re-called the PCR reads with MiXCR. The table lists approximately 12,000 clones, under 35% of them singletons, with 15% to 20% in the top ten. The sample was tumor tissue. These receptors were taken from a female donor with papillary thyroid cancer or a benign thyroid nodule (not recorded which). Some clones in this sample may be carry-over from other donors' samples. CDR3s include the opening cysteine and the closing phenylalanine or tryptophan. D genes are given only for firm matches. The size entry is marked missing in some rows and otherwise reads once, few, many or a size class.

few	TRBD2	TRBV6-1	TRBJ2-7	TGTGCCAGCACCAAACCCGGGGGGATGAGCGAGCAGTACTTC	CASTKPGGMSEQYF
.	.	TRBV30	TRBJ2-7	TGTGCCTGGGGCTCGGGGCGGGGAGTCTCCTACGAGCAGTACTTC	CAWGSGRGVSYEQYF
many	.	TRBV5-1	TRBJ2-1	TGCGCCAGCAGCTTGGAATTTTGGAGGAACAATGAGCAGTTCTTC	CASSLEFWRNNEQFF
.	.	TRBV6-2/TRBV6-3	TRBJ2-7	TGTGCCAGCAGTTACTCCGCGGGATACGAGCAGTACTTC	CASSYSAGYEQYF
many	.	TRBV10-1	TRBJ2-1	TGCGCCAGCAGCCGGGGGACCTACAATGAGCAGTTCTTC	CASSRGTYNEQFF
.	TRBD2	TRBV4-1	TRBJ2-3	TGCGCCAGCAGCCAAGATCCGGCAGGGAGGGGCACAGATACGCAGTATTTT	CASSQDPAGRGTDTQYF
many	.	TRBV3-1	TRBJ2-1	TGTGCCAGCAGCCAGTCTCTGGGACCGATCTACAATGAGCAGTTCTTC	CASSQSLGPIYNEQFF
many	TRBD2	TRBV29-1	TRBJ2-1	TGCAGCGCTAGACTAGCGGGGTACAATGAGCAGTTCTTC	CSARLAGYNEQFF
few	TRBD1	TRBV6-1	TRBJ1-6	TGTGCCAGCAGCACGGACAGGGATTCACCCCTCCACTTT	CASSTDRDSPLHF
.	.	TRBV30	TRBJ2-5	TGTGCCTGGAGTGAGTTAGCGTTATTGGAGACCCAGTACTTC	CAWSELALLETQYF
.	.	TRBV30	TRBJ1-5	TGTGCCTGGGGTAGGGATTGGGGCCAGCCCCAGCATTTT	CAWGRDWGQPQHF
.	.	TRBV28	TRBJ2-7	TGTGCCAGCGGGCTGACGGTATCCCACGAGCAGTACTTC	CASGLTVSHEQYF
.	TRBD2	TRBV28	TRBJ2-7	TGTGCCAGCAGTACCTACGGGACTAGCGGGGTAAACGAGCAGTACTTC	CASSTYGTSGVNEQYF
.	.	TRBV6-6	TRBJ2-7	TGTGCCAGCAGTTACAGGAGCTCCTACGAGCAGTACTTC	CASSYRSSYEQYF
.	.	TRBV30	TRBJ1-6	TGTGCCTGGAGTGTACTAGGCCCCCTCCACTTT	CAWSVLGPLHF
.	TRBD1	TRBV30	TRBJ1-1	TGTGCCTGGAGTTTAACCGGGACAGGGCTTGCTTTCTTT	CAWSLTGTGLAFF
.	.	TRBV12-3/TRBV12-4	TRBJ2-3	TGTGCCAGCAGTTTAGGGAGGGGCGAAGTGGATACGCAGTATTTT	CASSLGRGEVDTQYF
few	.	TRBV25-1	TRBJ1-2	TGTGCCAGCAGTGAAGGAAGGGTAGGAGATGGCTACACCTTC	CASSEGRVGDGYTF
few	.	TRBV6-4	TRBJ2-2	TGTGCCAGCAGTGACGGCCAGCCGGGCACCGGGGAGCTGTTTTTT	CASSDGQPGTGELFF
few	.	TRBV6-1	TRBJ2-7	TGTGCCAGCAGTGCCCGGGCCGTAAGCTCCTACGAGCAGTACTTC	CASSARAVSSYEQYF
few	.	TRBV20-1	TRBJ2-7	TGCAGTGCTAGAGATGCCAAGCTACCAACCTACGAGCAGTACTTC	CSARDAKLPTYEQYF
.	.	TRBV28	TRBJ2-7	TGTGCCAGCAGTCCCCTCCTGGGACCGAAGTACTTC	CASSPLLGPKYF
medium-sized	.	TRBV20-1	TRBJ2-2	TGCAGTGCTAGAGAAAACACCGGGGAGCTGTTTTTT	CSARENTGELFF
.	TRBD2	TRBV6-1	TRBJ2-1	TGTGCCAGCAGTCAGCGGGGGTCCTACAATGAGCAGTTCTTC	CASSQRGSYNEQFF
.	.	TRBV6-2/TRBV6-3	TRBJ2-5	TGTGCCAGCAGTTACTCCTATCGAGGGGACGAGACCCAGTACTTC	CASSYSYRGDETQYF
many	.	TRBV5-1	TRBJ2-1	TGCGCCAGCAGCCTAGCTAGCTTTGAGCAGTTCTTC	CASSLASFEQFF
.	TRBD2	TRBV20-1	TRBJ2-5	TGCAGTGCTAGACGTAGACTAGCGGGGTTGGAGACCCAGTACTTC	CSARRRLAGLETQYF
many	TRBD1	TRBV15	TRBJ1-5	TGTGCCACCAGCAGAGACCCGGGACAGGGCGGCCAGCCCCAGCATTTT	CATSRDPGQGGQPQHF
.	.	TRBV6-1	TRBJ2-2	TGTGCCAGCAGCCTCAGGGGTAGGAACGGGGAGCTGTTTTTT	CASSLRGRNGELFF
many	TRBD2	TRBV9	TRBJ2-3	TGTGCCAGCAGCCCCAGAGGCGGGAGTTTCACAGATACGCAGTATTTT	CASSPRGGSFTDTQYF
few	.	TRBV7-9	TRBJ1-2	TGTGCCAGCAGCCTCGAAAGGAGGGGCTACACCTTC	CASSLERRGYTF
few	TRBD1	TRBV6-1	TRBJ1-1	TGTGCCAGTTCTACAGGGGAAACCGGTGAAGCTTTCTTT	CASSTGETGEAFF
.	.	TRBV2	TRBJ2-7	TGTGCCAGCAGTGAAAGGGCCTACGAGCAGTACTTC	CASSERAYEQYF
.	TRBD2	TRBV27	TRBJ2-1	TGTGCCAGCAGGGGGGTAGCGGGATTGAATGAGCAGTTCTTC	CASRGVAGLNEQFF
.	.	TRBV5-1	TRBJ1-1	TGCGCCAGCAGCCCAACAACTTCCCAGATCACTGAAGCTTTCTTT	CASSPTTSQITEAFF
many	.	TRBV9	TRBJ2-6	TGTGCCAGCAGCGTAGAATCTGGGGCCAACGTCCTGACTTTC	CASSVESGANVLTF
many	.	TRBV7-6	TRBJ1-1	TGTGCCAGCAGCTTAGGGCCAGGGACGACCACTGAAGCTTTCTTT	CASSLGPGTTTEAFF
many	.	TRBV12-3/TRBV12-4	TRBJ2-2	TGTGCCAGCAGTTGGGAGACCGGGGAGCTGTTTTTT	CASSWETGELFF
.	.	TRBV28	TRBJ1-2	TGTGCCAGCAGTGCTCATGCCTATGGCTACACCTTC	CASSAHAYGYTF
.	.	TRBV5-1	TRBJ2-7	TGCGCCAGCAGCTTGGGGCCGGCCAGCTACGAGCAGTACTTC	CASSLGPASYEQYF
.	TRBD1	TRBV5-1	TRBJ2-3	TGCGCCAGCAGCTTGGGCTCGGACAGGGTTACAGATACGCAGTATTTT	CASSLGSDRVTDTQYF